What follows are 5 T cell receptor beta chains derived from one specimen sequenced in a study of blood T cells in healthy people across ages. A second about 7 to 11 cycle PCR used barcoded and J-beta primers. TCRdb reanalysed the 5' RACE reads using MiXCR and keeps one entry per CDR3 protein. This sample carries about 1 million distinct CDR3 sequences, more than 35% of them seen once, and the ten largest clones take over 15%. Sequenced sample: blood. The receptors derive from a woman aged 55 to 70 in good health.

This clonotype has only a few counts. The V and J genes are TRBV3-1 and TRBJ1-2; TRBD1 agrees at 8 bases. The germline V gene encodes CDR1 LGHDT and CDR2 YNNKEL (reference sequence). Trimming took 0 bases from V and 5 from J; bases not matched to a gene: 8. The CDR3 extends over 16 amino acids. In DNA form, the CDR3 reads TGTGCCAGCAGCCAAGAGCCAGGGGGCTCAGGGTATGGCTACACCTTC. Its translation is CASSQEPGGSGYGYTF.

The CDR3 bases are TGTGCCAGCAGCTTAGTAATAGCGGGCTCCTACAATGAGCAGTTCTTC. It translates to CASSLVIAGSYNEQFF. The chain couples TRBV11-2 to TRBJ2-1; 7 positions match TRBD2. Germline CDR1 SGHAT, CDR2 FQNNGV. The V and J ends lost 1 base and 0 bases, in that order; junction bases with no gene match: 3. The CDR3 runs 16 residues.

The chain's CDR3 is CASSYLLAGESETQYF. As DNA, the CDR3 is TGTGCCAGCAGTTACTTGCTAGCGGGAGAGTCAGAGACCCAGTACTTC. V and J are TRBV6-5 and TRBJ2-7; TRBD2 matches at 10 bases. The assigned J gene may be wrong: the sequence end matches TRBJ2-5 better. The CDR3 loop spans 16 amino acids. Germline-derived CDR1 and CDR2 are MNHEY and SVGAGI.

The chain recombines TRBV12-3 or TRBV12-4 with TRBJ2-5; TRBD2 agrees at 9 bases. Gene TRBJ2-7 matches the end of the DNA better, so the J call may be wrong. The CDR3 sequence is 14 residues long. CDR3 residues: CASSPERGAYEQYF. CDR3 nucleotides: TGTGCCAGCAGTCCAGAGCGGGGGGCCTACGAGCAGTACTTC.

The V and J genes are TRBV12-3 or TRBV12-4 and TRBJ2-3, with D maybe TRBD2 (7 bases). The CDR3 has 18 amino acids. Deletions cut 3 bases from V and 4 bases from J, with 23 bases between. The CDR3 sequence is CASSLGAGATLSADTQYF. CDR3 nucleotide sequence: TGTGCCAGCAGTTTGGGGGCGGGAGCCACCTTAAGCGCAGATACGCAGTATTTT.